This T cell receptor beta chain was sequenced during a study of blood T cell repertoires in COVID-19. The germline gives CDR1 MNHEY, CDR2 SVGAGI. Deletions cut 5 bases from V and 5 bases from J, with 15 bases between. The CDR3 runs to 14 residues. Using immunoSEQ multiplex PCR, the repertoire was profiled, and TCRdb retains in-frame clones only, with some absent. This sample has roughly 100,000 clones; roughly 80% occur once, and the top ten carry around a tenth. A single count supports this clone. This clonotype was sampled from a woman in her 70s with acute or convalescent COVID-19. The sequenced sample was peripheral blood. V gene TRBV6-5 combines with J gene TRBJ1-2; D call uncertain. CDR3 loop: CASSRSPGKYGYTF. CDR3 in DNA: TGTGCCAGCAGTAGGTCCCCGGGGAAATATGGCTACACCTTC.